This T cell receptor (beta chain) was obtained from a study of Ad26.COV2.S vaccination and SARS-CoV-2 variants. Repertoires were generated with immunoSEQ multiplex PCR, while TCRdb's copy carries only in-frame clones and drops some. The sample contains roughly 380,000 clones, roughly 90% of which appear only once. The study, taken as a whole, reports: Non-spike TCR breadth did not differ much between vaccine and placebo recipients.

This CDR3 has 15 residues. Germline assignment: CDR1 MNHEY and CDR2 SMNVEV (reference sequence). V dropped 5 bases and J dropped 0; count of bases not matched to a gene: 4. As for this clone: Its specificity is not known.

The treatment is: 19 received Ad26.COV2.S at low or high dose, single or two shots; a few received placebo; per-sample allocation not given. Sample collection was performed on day 63 after the first vaccine or placebo injection. The sequence was obtained from a person between 18 and 65 years old who received the Ad26.COV2.S COVID-19 vaccine or a placebo. The material was peripheral blood, obtained in a trial of Ad26.COV2.S vaccine versus placebo. The J gene is TRBJ1-1, the V gene TRBV27; 9 nucleotides match TRBD1. The CDR3 nucleotides are TGTGCCAGCAGTCCTTGGGACAGGGTGAACACTGAAGCTTTCTTT. This translates into CASSPWDRVNTEAFF.